Shown below are 10 T cell receptor beta chains from a single sample sequenced in a study of radiotherapy plus CTLA-4 blockade in lung cancer. Profiled with immunoSEQ multiplex PCR; TCRdb holds only in-frame clones, not every one. This table holds more than 75,000 clones, 80% to 85% found once. Sequences were derived from peripheral blood, sampled from a patient treated with radiotherapy plus ipilimumab. The receptors originated from a human donor with non-small cell lung cancer that progressed on radiotherapy plus ipilimumab.

This chain links TRBV10-1 with TRBJ2-3; 7 nucleotides match TRBD2. V trimming: 1 base; J trimming: 2 bases; junction bases outside the gene matches: 3. Germline V lookup: CDR1 WNHNN, CDR2 SYGVQD (reference sequence). This CDR3 has 15 amino acids. The CDR3, as DNA: TGCGCCAGCAGTGAGTTGCGGGAGAACACAGATACGCAGTATTTT. This gives the protein CASSELRENTDTQYF.

V and J are TRBV6-6 and TRBJ2-7; D perhaps matches TRBD2 (5 bases). With 5 bases removed from V and 3 bases from J, the gap between germline ends came to 14 bases. Germline CDR1 is MNHNY and CDR2 is SVGAGI (reference sequence). The CDR3 has 14 amino acids. CDR3 DNA: TGTGCCAGCAGTGGAGCGGTGGCGGGCTACGAGCAGTACTTC. Its protein is CASSGAVAGYEQYF.

The chain carries TRBV2 and TRBJ2-3; 14 positions agree with TRBD2. V shed 5 bases, J shed 6 bases, and the junction held 10 bases outside the gene matches. The CDR3 loop spans 17 amino acids. Germline CDR1 is SNHLY and CDR2 is FYNNEI. CDR3 sequence reads: CASSKTGTSGSRDTQYF. The CDR3 region has the DNA TGTGCCAGCAGTAAGACCGGGACTAGCGGGAGTAGGGATACGCAGTATTTT.

The DNA of the CDR3 is TGTGCCAGCAGCCCCCAGGGGGCGCGTAAGGATGGCTACACCTTC. It codes for CASSPQGARKDGYTF. The V gene is TRBV5-6, the J gene TRBJ1-2, with 8 bases lining up with TRBD1. Germline V CDR1 and CDR2: SGHDT, YYEEEE. The trim removed 4 bases at V and 6 bases at J, leaving 11 bases unmatched. The CDR3 is 15 residues long.

This sequence joins TRBV7-9 and TRBJ2-7, with 11 bases lining up with TRBD2. This CDR3 contains 15 residues. Germline CDR1 reads SEHNR; CDR2 reads FQNEAQ (reference sequence). V was pared by 1 base and J by 4 bases, with 3 bases of the junction left unmatched. The CDR3 is CASSLGGTSGYEQYF. As DNA, the CDR3 is TGTGCCAGCAGCTTAGGGGGGACTAGCGGTTACGAGCAGTACTTC.

V usage is TRBV10-3 and J usage is TRBJ2-2; D remains unclear. The CDR3 totals 15 residues. CDR1 is ENHRY, CDR2 SYGVKD, per germline. V gave up 6 bases and J gave up 0 bases, with 11 bases separating them. The CDR3 is CAIRQTIANTGELFF. The CDR3 region has the DNA TGTGCCATCAGACAGACAATCGCGAACACCGGGGAGCTGTTTTTT.

The chain combines TRBV5-1 with TRBJ1-1; D may be TRBD1 (5 bases). The CDR3 is 14 amino acids. Looked up from germline, CDR1 is SGHRS and CDR2 is YFSETQ. Trimming pared 5 bases from V and 4 bases from J, leaving 15 bases between. CDR3 in DNA: TGCGCCAGCAGGACCGAGTTGGGGCCCACTGAAGCTTTCTTT. Protein product: CASRTELGPTEAFF.

Concerning this clone: Different DNA sequences within this sample yield the same CDR3. The chain carries TRBV7-9 and TRBJ2-5, with D tentatively TRBD1 (6 bases). The ends were cut back, 4 bases at V and 3 bases at J, with 18 bases in the middle. The CDR3 is 16 amino acids. CDR1 SEHNR and CDR2 FQNEAQ come from the germline V gene (reference sequence). CDR3 in amino acids: CASSSTTGTMKETQYF. In nucleotides, the CDR3 is TGTGCCAGCAGCTCCACGACCGGGACAATGAAAGAGACCCAGTACTTC.

The chain joins TRBV2 to TRBJ2-6; D gene unclear. Between the trimmed V and J ends, which lost 3 bases and 0 bases, there was a span of 9 bases. CDR1 and CDR2 from the germline V gene are SNHLY and FYNNEI. The CDR3 spans 16 residues. For the CDR3, the DNA is TGTGCCAGCAGTGATTCTGCTCGCTCTGGGGCCAACGTCCTGACTTTC. Its translation: CASSDSARSGANVLTF.

This sequence joins TRBV27 and TRBJ2-3; no definite D call. Germline V gene data show CDR1 as MNHEY and CDR2 as SMNVEV (reference sequence). The ends were cut back, 8 bases at V and 4 bases at J, with 4 bases in the middle. This CDR3 comprises 10 residues. The CDR3, as DNA: TGTGCCAGCGGTCCAGATACGCAGTATTTT. Protein product: CASGPDTQYF.